Presented here are 8 T cell receptor beta chains from one specimen sequenced in a study of shared clonotypes between healthy human individuals. Clones were read by immunoSEQ multiplex PCR, and TCRdb kept only the in-frame ones, dropping some. The sample includes roughly 2.2 million clones, over 90% of them seen just once. Material: naive CD4+ T cells from PBMCs. Described subset: CD45RA+ positively selected. The receptors stem from a man younger than 35 in good health. Some clones in this sample may be carry-over from other donors' samples.

V usage is TRBV5-4 and J usage is TRBJ2-7, with D unresolved. V was trimmed by 2 bases and J by 0 bases, leaving 6 bases between them. In germline, CDR1 is SGHNT, CDR2 YYREEE (reference sequence). This CDR3 contains 13 residues. CDR3 protein: CASSFVSSYEQYF. In nucleotides, the CDR3 is TGTGCCAGCAGCTTCGTCAGCTCCTACGAGCAGTACTTC.

The CDR3 nucleotides are TGTGCCAGCAGTTCGGGACTAGCGCGGAGGTCAGAGACCCAGTACTTC. Protein sequence: CASSSGLARRSETQYF. This chain uses TRBV7-7 with TRBJ2-5, with 10 bases fitting TRBD2. This CDR3 region has 16 residues. Trimming at V came to 6 bases and at J to 4 bases, leaving 11 bases not matched to a gene. Germline V gene data show CDR1 as SSHAT and CDR2 as FNYEAQ (reference sequence).

A word on this clone: Within the sample, other DNA sequences also encode this same CDR3. This chain links TRBV5-1 with TRBJ2-7, with 7 bases matching TRBD1. Germline loops: CDR1 SGHRS, CDR2 YFSETQ. V was clipped by 0 bases and J by 1 base; unmatched bases: 4. There are 15 residues in the CDR3. This CDR3 reads CASSLGGTASYEQYF. CDR3 in DNA: TGCGCCAGCAGCTTGGGGGGGACAGCATCCTACGAGCAGTACTTC.

DNA of the CDR3: TGTGCCAGCAGAAGCCCGGGCCCAGGAAACACCATATATTTT. Translated: CASRSPGPGNTIYF. This chain joins TRBV6-1 and TRBJ1-3; D call uncertain. This CDR3 region has 14 residues. The V gene's germline CDR1 is MNHNS and CDR2 SASEGT. V was shortened by 6 bases and J by 4 bases, with 13 bases between the two germline ends.

The rearrangement uses TRBV4-2 and TRBJ1-2; the match to TRBD1 covers 7 bases. CDR1 and CDR2 (germline): LGHNA, YNFKEQ. V shed 4 bases, J shed 3 bases, and the junction held 14 bases outside the gene matches. The CDR3 runs to 17 residues. The CDR3 sequence is CASSRGTRGDSYYGYTF. CDR3 DNA sequence: TGTGCCAGCAGCCGGGGGACCCGGGGGGACAGCTACTATGGCTACACCTTC.

The count of this clone is one. V gene TRBV15 combines with J gene TRBJ1-2; D is undetermined. V was trimmed by 6 bases and J by 8 bases, leaving 10 bases between them. The CDR3 contains 11 residues. Looked up from germline, CDR1 is LNHNV and CDR2 is YYDKDF (reference sequence). For the CDR3, the DNA is TGTGCCACCAGTACTGGATTCGGCTACACCTTC. Translating gives CATSTGFGYTF.

The rearrangement links TRBV30 to TRBJ2-7; TRBD2 aligns across 11 bases. J was trimmed by 5 bases and V by 4 bases; bases with no gene match: 4. Germline loops: CDR1 GTSNPN, CDR2 SVGIG (reference sequence). The CDR3 extends over 13 amino acids. The CDR3 DNA reads as TGTGCCTGGATCCCGGGACTAGCGGACGAGCAGTACTTC. Translated: CAWIPGLADEQYF.

The gene calls are TRBV5-1 and TRBJ1-3, with D unresolved. Germline assignment: CDR1 SGHRS and CDR2 YFSETQ. Deletions cut 0 bases from V and 1 base from J, with 11 bases between. This CDR3 spans 16 amino acids. CDR3 coding DNA: TGCGCCAGCAGCTTGGGGTCAGCCACTTCTGGAAACACCATATATTTT. Amino acid sequence: CASSLGSATSGNTIYF.